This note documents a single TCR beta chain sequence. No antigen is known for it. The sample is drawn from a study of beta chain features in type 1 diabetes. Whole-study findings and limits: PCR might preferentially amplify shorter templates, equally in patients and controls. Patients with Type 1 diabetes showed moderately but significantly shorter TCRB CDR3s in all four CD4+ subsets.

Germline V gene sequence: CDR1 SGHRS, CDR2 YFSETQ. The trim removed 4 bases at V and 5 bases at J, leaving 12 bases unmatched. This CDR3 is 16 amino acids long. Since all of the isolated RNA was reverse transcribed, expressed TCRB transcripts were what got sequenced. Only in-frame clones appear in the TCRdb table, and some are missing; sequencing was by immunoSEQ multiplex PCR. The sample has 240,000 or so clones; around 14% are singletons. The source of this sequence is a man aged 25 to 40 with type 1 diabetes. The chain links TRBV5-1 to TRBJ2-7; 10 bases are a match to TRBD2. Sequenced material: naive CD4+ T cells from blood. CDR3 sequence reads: CASSTGDSGGLDEQYF. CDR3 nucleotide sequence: TGCGCCAGCAGCACCGGGGATAGCGGGGGGCTCGACGAGCAGTACTTC.